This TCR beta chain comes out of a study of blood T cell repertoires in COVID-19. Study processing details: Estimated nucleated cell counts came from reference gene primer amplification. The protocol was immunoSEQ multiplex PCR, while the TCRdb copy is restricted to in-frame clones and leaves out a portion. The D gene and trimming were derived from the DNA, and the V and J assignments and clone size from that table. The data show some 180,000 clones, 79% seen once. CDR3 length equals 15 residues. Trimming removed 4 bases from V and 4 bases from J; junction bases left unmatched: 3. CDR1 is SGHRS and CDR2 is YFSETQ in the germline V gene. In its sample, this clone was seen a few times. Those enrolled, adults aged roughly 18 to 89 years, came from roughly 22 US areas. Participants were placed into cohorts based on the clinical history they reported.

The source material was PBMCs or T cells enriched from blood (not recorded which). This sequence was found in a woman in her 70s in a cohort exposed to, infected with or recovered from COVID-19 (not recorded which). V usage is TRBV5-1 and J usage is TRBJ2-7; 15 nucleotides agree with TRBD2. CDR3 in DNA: TGCGCCAGCAGCCAGGGACTAGCGGGAGGTTACGAGCAGTACTTC. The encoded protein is CASSQGLAGGYEQYF.